Only one count was recorded for the clone carrying this T cell receptor beta chain. The junction differs from germline at one of its ends, possibly a read error. These data are taken from a study of T-cell reconstitution after alpha-beta-depleted transplantation in children. Construction of the TCRbeta library involved unique molecular identifiers. TCRdb ran MiXCR on the PCR reads and lists one entry per CDR3 protein. The repertoire holds 600,000 to 700,000 distinct CDR3 sequences, with roughly 15% as singletons. The sample in question was PBMCs from the stem cell graft donor, obtained from the stem cell graft. The sequence derives from a human donor who donated a stem cell graft to a child with acute myeloid leukemia.

This CDR3 reads CCAGEQGAQGNQPQHF. The CDR3 coding sequence is TGCTGTGCGGGAGAACAGGGGGCTCAGGGCAATCAGCCCCAGCATTTT. The rearrangement uses TRBV20-1 and TRBJ1-5; 9 nucleotides align to TRBD1. Germline-derived CDR1 and CDR2 are DFQATT and SNEGSKA (reference sequence). This CDR3 contains 16 residues.